This TCR beta chain was profiled in a study of blood T cell repertoires in COVID-19. Assay: immunoSEQ multiplex PCR; the TCRdb copy retains only in-frame clones and omits some. This sample has about 200,000 clones, with 92% found just once. In the case of this clone: The identical CDR3 is also encoded by other nucleotide sequences in the sample.

The sequence was collected from a man in his 60s with COVID-19, enrolled during active disease. Sequencing used peripheral blood.

The chain's CDR3 is CASSLEGASYGYTF. The CDR3 DNA reads TGCGCCAGCAGCTTGGAAGGGGCCTCCTATGGCTACACCTTC. The chain joins TRBV5-1 to TRBJ1-2; a weak D match, TRBD1 (5 bases). The germline V gene has CDR1 SGHRS and CDR2 YFSETQ. The V and J ends lost 0 bases and 4 bases respectively, with 10 bases between them. CDR3 length: 14 amino acids.